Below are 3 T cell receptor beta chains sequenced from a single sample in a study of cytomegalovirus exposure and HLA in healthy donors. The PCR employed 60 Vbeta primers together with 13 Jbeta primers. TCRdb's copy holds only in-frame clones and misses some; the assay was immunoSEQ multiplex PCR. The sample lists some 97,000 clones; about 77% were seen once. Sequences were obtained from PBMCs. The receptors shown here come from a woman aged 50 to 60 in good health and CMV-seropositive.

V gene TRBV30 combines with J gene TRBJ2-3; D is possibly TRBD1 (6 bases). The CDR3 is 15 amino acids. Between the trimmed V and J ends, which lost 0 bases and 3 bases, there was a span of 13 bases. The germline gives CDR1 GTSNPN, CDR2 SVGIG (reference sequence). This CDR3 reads CAWSVKGHRTDTQYF. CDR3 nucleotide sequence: TGTGCCTGGAGTGTAAAGGGACATAGGACAGATACGCAGTATTTT.

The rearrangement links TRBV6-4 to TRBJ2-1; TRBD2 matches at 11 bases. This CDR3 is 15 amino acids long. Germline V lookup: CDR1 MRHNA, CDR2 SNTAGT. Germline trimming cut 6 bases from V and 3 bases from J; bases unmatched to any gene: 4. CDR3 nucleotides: TGTGCCAGCAGCCGAACTAGCGGGAGCTACAATGAGCAGTTCTTC. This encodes CASSRTSGSYNEQFF.

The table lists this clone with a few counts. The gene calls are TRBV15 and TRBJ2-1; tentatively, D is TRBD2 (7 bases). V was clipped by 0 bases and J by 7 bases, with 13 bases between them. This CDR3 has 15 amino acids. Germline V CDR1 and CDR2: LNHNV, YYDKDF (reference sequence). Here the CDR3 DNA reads TGTGCCACCAGCAGAGATCGTCGGGGGGCTAATGAGCAGTTCTTC. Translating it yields CATSRDRRGANEQFF.